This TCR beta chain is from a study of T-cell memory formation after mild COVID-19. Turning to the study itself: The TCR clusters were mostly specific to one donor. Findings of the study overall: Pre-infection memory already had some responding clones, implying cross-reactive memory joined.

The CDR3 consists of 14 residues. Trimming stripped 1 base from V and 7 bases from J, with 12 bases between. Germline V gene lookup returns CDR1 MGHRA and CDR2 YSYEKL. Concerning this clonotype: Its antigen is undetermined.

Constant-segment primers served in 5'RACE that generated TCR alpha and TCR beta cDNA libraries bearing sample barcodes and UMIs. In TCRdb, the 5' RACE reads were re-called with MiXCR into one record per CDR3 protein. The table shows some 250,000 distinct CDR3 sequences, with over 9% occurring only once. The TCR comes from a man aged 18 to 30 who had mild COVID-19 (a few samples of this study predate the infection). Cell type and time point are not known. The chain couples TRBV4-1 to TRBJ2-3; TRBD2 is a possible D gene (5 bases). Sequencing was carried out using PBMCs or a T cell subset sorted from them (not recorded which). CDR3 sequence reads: CASSQGPRENTQYF. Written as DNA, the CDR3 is TGCGCCAGCAGCCAAGGTCCTCGGGAAAATACGCAGTATTTT.